These T cell receptor beta chains were read from a single sample in a study of cytotoxic CD8 clonotypes in ibrutinib-treated CLL. TCRdb's table, derived via immunoSEQ multiplex PCR, lists solely in-frame clones and lacks some. The sample contains roughly 300,000 clones, around 69% of which appear only once. Sequences were derived from PBMCs, sampled at disease progression, from a patient treated with ibrutinib. These receptors all come from a human donor with chronic lymphocytic leukemia. Each CDR3 is given with its conserved first and last residue. Each record gives: CDR3 length, J gene, V gene, D gene, clone size, CDR3 protein, CDR3 DNA. A D gene is named only where the DNA matches it firmly. Rows may omit the clone size; those that give it use once, few, many or a size class.

cdr3_length: 12
j_call: TRBJ1-2
v_call: TRBV19
d_call: NA
clone_size: NA
cdr3_aa: CASSIVGYGYTF
cdr3_nt: TGTGCCAGTAGTATTGTGGGATATGGCTACACCTTC

cdr3_length: 16
j_call: TRBJ2-7
v_call: TRBV9
d_call: TRBD1
clone_size: NA
cdr3_aa: CASSVGTGVPIYEQYF
cdr3_nt: TGTGCCAGCAGCGTAGGAACAGGGGTACCCATCTACGAGCAGTACTTC

cdr3_length: 14
j_call: TRBJ2-7
v_call: TRBV9
d_call: NA
clone_size: NA
cdr3_aa: CASSAGAGNYEQYF
cdr3_nt: TGTGCCAGCAGCGCCGGTGCGGGGAATTACGAGCAGTACTTC

cdr3_length: 17
j_call: TRBJ2-5
v_call: TRBV14
d_call: NA
clone_size: NA
cdr3_aa: CASSQVGYTGREETQYF
cdr3_nt: TGTGCCAGCAGCCAAGTTGGGTACACAGGGCGGGAAGAGACCCAGTACTTC

cdr3_length: 15
j_call: TRBJ2-1
v_call: TRBV5-6
d_call: NA
clone_size: NA
cdr3_aa: CASSLRQWGRHEQFF
cdr3_nt: TGTGCCAGCAGCCTCCGCCAGTGGGGGCGCCATGAGCAGTTCTTC

cdr3_length: 14
j_call: TRBJ2-7
v_call: TRBV15
d_call: NA
clone_size: NA
cdr3_aa: CATSREKGGYEQYF
cdr3_nt: TGTGCCACCAGCAGAGAGAAGGGTGGCTACGAGCAGTACTTC

cdr3_length: 13
j_call: TRBJ1-1
v_call: TRBV4-1
d_call: TRBD1
clone_size: many
cdr3_aa: CASSTNDRVKAFF
cdr3_nt: TGCGCCAGCAGCACGAACGACAGGGTTAAGGCTTTCTTT

cdr3_length: 14
j_call: TRBJ2-6
v_call: TRBV5-4
d_call: NA
clone_size: NA
cdr3_aa: CASSLGAGANVLTF
cdr3_nt: TGTGCCAGCAGCTTGGGTGCTGGGGCCAACGTCCTGACTTTC

cdr3_length: 15
j_call: TRBJ2-7
v_call: TRBV29-1
d_call: TRBD2
clone_size: NA
cdr3_aa: CSVSTLAGGIYEQYF
cdr3_nt: TGCAGCGTCAGTACTTTAGCGGGGGGAATCTACGAGCAGTACTTC

cdr3_length: 15
j_call: TRBJ2-7
v_call: TRBV11-2
d_call: NA
clone_size: NA
cdr3_aa: CASSLVNRGSYEQYF
cdr3_nt: TGTGCCAGCAGCTTAGTGAATAGGGGCTCCTACGAGCAGTACTTC

cdr3_length: 14
j_call: TRBJ2-5
v_call: TRBV7-2
d_call: NA
clone_size: NA
cdr3_aa: CASSLLRTQETQYF
cdr3_nt: TGTGCCAGCAGCTTATTGCGGACCCAAGAGACCCAGTACTTC

cdr3_length: 14
j_call: TRBJ1-1
v_call: TRBV14
d_call: NA
clone_size: NA
cdr3_aa: CASSQELVRTEAFF
cdr3_nt: TGTGCCAGCAGCCAAGAATTAGTCCGGACCGAAGCTTTCTTT

cdr3_length: 15
j_call: TRBJ1-2
v_call: TRBV19
d_call: TRBD1
clone_size: NA
cdr3_aa: CASSIVGGGRSGYTF
cdr3_nt: TGTGCCAGTAGTATAGTGGGAGGGGGCAGAAGTGGCTACACCTTC

cdr3_length: 14
j_call: TRBJ2-5
v_call: TRBV2
d_call: TRBD1
clone_size: NA
cdr3_aa: CASMNGQGAFEQYF
cdr3_nt: TGTGCCAGCATGAACGGACAGGGGGCGTTTGAGCAGTACTTC

cdr3_length: 15
j_call: TRBJ2-6
v_call: TRBV10-2
d_call: NA
clone_size: NA
cdr3_aa: CASSVQGSGANVLTF
cdr3_nt: TGCGCCAGCAGTGTACAGGGCTCTGGGGCCAACGTCCTGACTTTC

cdr3_length: 16
j_call: TRBJ2-5
v_call: TRBV10-3
d_call: TRBD2
clone_size: NA
cdr3_aa: CAISESASGDQETQYF
cdr3_nt: TGTGCCATCAGTGAGTCGGCTAGCGGGGATCAAGAGACCCAGTACTTC

cdr3_length: 14
j_call: TRBJ1-2
v_call: TRBV7-6
d_call: NA
clone_size: NA
cdr3_aa: CASSLLDPKYGYTF
cdr3_nt: TGTGCCAGCAGCCTGCTCGACCCTAAGTACGGCTACACCTTC

cdr3_length: 14
j_call: TRBJ2-1
v_call: TRBV4-1
d_call: NA
clone_size: NA
cdr3_aa: CASSPSGFYNEQFF
cdr3_nt: TGCGCCAGCAGCCCAAGCGGTTTTTACAATGAGCAGTTCTTC

cdr3_length: 14
j_call: TRBJ1-4
v_call: TRBV2
d_call: TRBD1
clone_size: few
cdr3_aa: CASSEWDSNEKLFF
cdr3_nt: TGTGCCAGCAGTGAATGGGACAGTAATGAAAAACTGTTTTTT

cdr3_length: 16
j_call: TRBJ1-4
v_call: TRBV15
d_call: NA
clone_size: NA
cdr3_aa: CATSRADRATNEKLFF
cdr3_nt: TGTGCCACCAGCAGAGCGGACCGTGCAACTAATGAAAAACTGTTTTTT

cdr3_length: 14
j_call: TRBJ2-7
v_call: TRBV7-2
d_call: TRBD2
clone_size: NA
cdr3_aa: CASSRGLADYEQYF
cdr3_nt: TGTGCCAGCAGCCGAGGACTAGCTGACTACGAGCAGTACTTC

cdr3_length: 16
j_call: TRBJ1-1
v_call: TRBV7-9
d_call: NA
clone_size: few
cdr3_aa: CASSFRLPDGNTEAFF
cdr3_nt: TGTGCCAGCAGCTTCCGGCTCCCGGACGGGAACACTGAAGCTTTCTTT

cdr3_length: 15
j_call: TRBJ1-2
v_call: TRBV2
d_call: NA
clone_size: NA
cdr3_aa: CASSAVREVNYGYTF
cdr3_nt: TGTGCCAGCAGTGCGGTCCGGGAGGTCAACTATGGCTACACCTTC

cdr3_length: 15
j_call: TRBJ2-7
v_call: TRBV28
d_call: NA
clone_size: NA
cdr3_aa: CASSLAQESSYEQYF
cdr3_nt: TGTGCCAGCAGTTTGGCCCAAGAGAGCTCCTACGAGCAGTACTTC

cdr3_length: 12
j_call: TRBJ2-7
v_call: TRBV9
d_call: NA
clone_size: NA
cdr3_aa: CASSVGEGEQYF
cdr3_nt: TGTGCCAGCAGCGTCGGGGAAGGGGAGCAGTACTTC

cdr3_length: 14
j_call: TRBJ2-7
v_call: TRBV5-6
d_call: TRBD1
clone_size: once
cdr3_aa: CASSWGQGSYEQYF
cdr3_nt: TGTGCCAGCAGCTGGGGACAGGGGTCCTACGAGCAGTACTTC

cdr3_length: 15
j_call: TRBJ1-4
v_call: TRBV28
d_call: NA
clone_size: NA
cdr3_aa: CASSLIARVNEKLFF
cdr3_nt: TGTGCCAGCAGTTTGATTGCACGGGTTAATGAAAAACTGTTTTTT

cdr3_length: 13
j_call: TRBJ1-1
v_call: TRBV6-6
d_call: NA
clone_size: NA
cdr3_aa: CASSYDRVAEAFF
cdr3_nt: TGTGCCAGCAGTTACGATCGGGTGGCTGAAGCTTTCTTT

cdr3_length: 13
j_call: TRBJ1-4
v_call: TRBV10-3
d_call: TRBD1
clone_size: NA
cdr3_aa: CATGQGDNEKLFF
cdr3_nt: TGTGCCACGGGACAGGGGGACAATGAAAAACTGTTTTTT

cdr3_length: 14
j_call: TRBJ2-2
v_call: TRBV4-1
d_call: NA
clone_size: NA
cdr3_aa: CASSKGTYTGELFF
cdr3_nt: TGCGCCAGCAGCAAGGGGACCTACACCGGGGAGCTGTTTTTT

cdr3_length: 17
j_call: TRBJ2-2
v_call: TRBV27
d_call: TRBD1
clone_size: NA
cdr3_aa: CASSFGYGTGVTGELFF
cdr3_nt: TGTGCCAGCAGTTTCGGTTATGGGACAGGGGTTACCGGGGAGCTGTTTTTT